These 25 T cell receptor beta chains were sequenced from one sample in a study of cytomegalovirus exposure and HLA in healthy donors. The PCR ran on 60 Vbeta and 13 Jbeta primers. Sequencing was performed with immunoSEQ multiplex PCR; in TCRdb, only in-frame clones are kept and a portion is missing. The table shows approximately 120,000 clones, with roughly 70% occurring only once. Sequenced input: PBMCs. The receptors were sampled from a woman in her 70s in good health and CMV-seropositive.

In this sample, this clone turned up a few times. The chain joins TRBV4-1 to TRBJ2-1, with 10 bases identical to TRBD2. V was clipped by 0 bases and J by 6 bases; unmatched bases: 5. Germline CDR1 and CDR2: MGHRA and YSYEKL. The CDR3 totals 16 residues. Here the CDR3 reads CASSQDSSGGINEQFF. Here the CDR3 DNA reads TGCGCCAGCAGCCAAGATTCTAGCGGGGGAATCAATGAGCAGTTCTTC.

The genes are TRBV4-2 and TRBJ1-1; the match to TRBD1 covers 11 bases. Germline CDR1 LGHNA, CDR2 YNFKEQ. The CDR3 contains 19 residues. V trimming: 1 base; J trimming: 1 base; junction bases outside the gene matches: 11. CDR3 sequence (DNA): TGTGCCAGCAGCCAAGTTTGGGGGGGACAGGGGGGCCGGAACACTGAAGCTTTCTTT. It yields the protein CASSQVWGGQGGRNTEAFF.

V gene TRBV5-1 combines with J gene TRBJ2-7; D remains ambiguous. The CDR3 consists of 11 residues. The V end lost 3 bases, the J end lost 3 bases, and 4 bases lay between the germline ends. The germline V gene has CDR1 SGHRS and CDR2 YFSETQ. CDR3 coding DNA: TGCGCCAGCAGCTCCAACTACGAGCAGTACTTC. Translated, it gives CASSSNYEQYF.

V usage is TRBV7-9 and J usage is TRBJ2-1; D may be TRBD2 (6 bases). Looked up from germline, CDR1 is SEHNR and CDR2 is FQNEAQ (reference sequence). CDR3 size: 15 residues. V shed 7 bases and J shed 6 bases, with 19 bases lying between them. The CDR3 DNA reads TGTGCCAGCAAAACCCCTAGCGCCGGGCGCAATGAGCAGTTCTTC. Its protein product is CASKTPSAGRNEQFF. Full variable domain (outside the CDR3, taken from reference TRBV7-9 and TRBJ2-1): DTGVSQNPRHKITKRGQNVTFRCDPISEHNRLYWYRQTLGQGPEFLTYFQNEAQLEKSRLLSDRFSAERPKGSFSTLEIQRTEQGDSAMYLCASKTPSAGRNEQFFGPGTRLTVL.

The chain combines TRBV30 with TRBJ2-1; 9 nucleotides match TRBD1. The CDR3 spans 15 residues. CDR1 and CDR2 from the germline V gene are GTSNPN and SVGIG (reference sequence). Trimming took 8 bases from V and 6 from J; bases not matched to a gene: 14. The CDR3 DNA follows: TGTGCCGGGATCTACAGGGGGCGATCAGGCAATGAGCAGTTCTTC. This translates into CAGIYRGRSGNEQFF.

V usage is TRBV6-5 and J usage is TRBJ1-3; unclear D gene. V was cut by 6 bases and J by 3 bases, with 15 bases left in between. Germline lookup yields CDR1 MNHEY and CDR2 SVGAGI. This CDR3 is 15 amino acids long. The CDR3 DNA is TGTGCCAGCAGCCGATCAACATTTGGTGGAAACACCATATATTTT. It yields the protein CASSRSTFGGNTIYF.

The chain has TRBV5-6 and TRBJ2-7; D remains unclear. The CDR3 sequence is 12 residues long. Germline lookup yields CDR1 SGHDT and CDR2 YYEEEE. Trimming stripped 0 bases from V and 7 bases from J, with 8 bases between. This CDR3 reads CASSLASGEQYF. The DNA of the CDR3 is TGTGCCAGCAGCTTGGCCTCAGGAGAGCAGTACTTC. Looking up the rest from reference TRBV5-6 and TRBJ2-7 gives the full variable domain: DAGVTQSPTHLIKTRGQQVTLRCSPKSGHDTVSWYQQALGQGPQFIFQYYEEEERQRGNFPDRFSGHQFPNYSSELNVNALLLGDSALYLCASSLASGEQYFGPGTRLTVT.

The V call is TRBV30, the J call TRBJ1-5; D call uncertain. Germline V gene sequence: CDR1 GTSNPN, CDR2 SVGIG (reference sequence). The CDR3 has 15 amino acids. Trimming cost V 0 bases and J 6 bases, with 15 bases left between them. This CDR3 reads CAWSVPSLGGQPQHF. CDR3 nucleotides: TGTGCCTGGAGTGTACCCAGCCTGGGAGGTCAGCCCCAGCATTTT.

This clone was seen a single time. The chain couples TRBV30 to TRBJ1-2, with D possibly matching TRBD1 (5 bases). The CDR3 extends over 11 amino acids. The germline gives CDR1 GTSNPN, CDR2 SVGIG (reference sequence). The V end lost 2 bases, the J end lost 8 bases, and 9 bases lay between the germline ends. CDR3 in amino acids: CAWSTGGGYTF. DNA for the CDR3: TGTGCCTGGAGTACGGGGGGAGGCTACACCTTC.

The rearrangement joins TRBV5-6 to TRBJ2-5; 7 bases align to TRBD1. This CDR3 has 15 residues. V was clipped by 0 bases and J by 2 bases; unmatched bases: 4. Germline V lookup: CDR1 SGHDT, CDR2 YYEEEE. CDR3 nucleotide sequence: TGTGCCAGCAGCTTGGGGCAGGGGGTTCAAGAGACCCAGTACTTC. This gives the protein CASSLGQGVQETQYF.

The chain recombines TRBV4-2 with TRBJ1-2; D gene unclear. This CDR3 has 13 residues. CDR1 LGHNA and CDR2 YNFKEQ come from the germline V gene. With 2 bases removed from V and 5 bases from J, the gap between germline ends came to 9 bases. CDR3 nucleotides: TGTGCCAGCAGCCAACGGAGTGCGTATGGCTACACCTTC. Its translation is CASSQRSAYGYTF.

CDR3 in DNA: TGTGCCAGCAGCTTGCCTAGCGGGGGCGACAGCTCCTACAATGAGCAGTTCTTC. Translating it yields CASSLPSGGDSSYNEQFF. The chain carries TRBV7-2 and TRBJ2-1; TRBD2 agrees at 10 bases. The V gene's germline CDR1 is SGHTA and CDR2 FQGNSA. The CDR3 has 18 residues. The ends lost 3 bases at V and 0 bases at J; junction bases unmatched: 8. The full variable domain, completed using reference TRBV7-2 and TRBJ2-1, is GAGVSQSPSNKVTEKGKDVELRCDPISGHTALYWYRQSLGQGLEFLIYFQGNSAPDKSGLPSDRFSAERTGGSVSTLTIQRTQQEDSAVYLCASSLPSGGDSSYNEQFFGPGTRLTVL.

The chain combines TRBV19 with TRBJ1-6; 7 positions agree with TRBD1. Germline loops: CDR1 LNHDA, CDR2 SQIVND (reference sequence). CDR3 length: 13 amino acids. V lost 7 bases and J lost 10; bases outside the gene matches: 7. The CDR3 here is CASMGQSRSPLHF. The CDR3 coding sequence is TGTGCCAGTATGGGACAGTCTCGGTCACCCCTCCACTTT.

This clone was counted between two and nine times. The chain employs TRBV7-2 and TRBJ2-7; 8 positions match TRBD2. Per germline, CDR1 SGHTA and CDR2 FQGNSA. The V gene end was trimmed by 5 bases and the J gene end by 0 bases; junction bases not matched to a gene: 6. CDR3 length equals 15 residues. This CDR3 reads CASSPTGGPSYEQYF. The CDR3 DNA sequence: TGTGCCAGCAGCCCCACGGGGGGGCCCTCCTACGAGCAGTACTTC.

The chain joins TRBV19 to TRBJ2-5; D possibly corresponds to TRBD2 (5 bases). This CDR3 has 11 amino acids. Germline assignment: CDR1 LNHDA and CDR2 SQIVND (reference sequence). Trimming pared 10 bases from V and 7 bases from J, leaving 13 bases between. The CDR3 DNA reads TGTGCCAAGATTCGGGAAGGGACCCAGTACTTC. This codes for CAKIREGTQYF.

This chain's CDR3 is CASSAEGLYTDTQYF. The CDR3 coding sequence is TGTGCCAGCAGCGCAGAAGGACTATACACAGATACGCAGTATTTT. The V call is TRBV7-2, the J call TRBJ2-3, with D possibly matching TRBD2 (6 bases). The CDR3 has 15 residues. The germline gives CDR1 SGHTA, CDR2 FQGNSA. V shed 5 bases and J shed 2 bases, with 14 bases lying between them.

The chain recombines TRBV7-9 with TRBJ1-1; 10 bases agree with TRBD1. CDR1 is SEHNR and CDR2 is FQNEAQ in the germline V gene (reference sequence). This CDR3 is built from 15 residues. Trimming took 5 bases from V and 5 from J; bases not matched to a gene: 8. CDR3 sequence: CASSAYRDRGTEAFF. As DNA, the CDR3 is TGTGCCAGCAGCGCGTACCGGGACAGGGGAACTGAAGCTTTCTTT.

This clone was seen once. CDR3 in amino acids: CASNPFGGIGGYTF. The CDR3 nucleotides read TGTGCCAGTAATCCGTTCGGGGGAATCGGGGGCTACACCTTC. This chain connects TRBV19 to TRBJ1-2; possibly TRBD1 for D (5 bases). V gave up 7 bases and J gave up 8 bases, with 20 bases separating them. The CDR3 loop spans 14 amino acids. In germline, CDR1 is LNHDA, CDR2 SQIVND (reference sequence). Combining the CDR3 with reference TRBV19 and TRBJ1-2 gives the whole variable domain DGGITQSPKYLFRKEGQNVTLSCEQNLNHDAMYWYRQDPGQGLRLIYYSQIVNDFQKGDIAEGYSVSREKKESFPLTVTSAQKNPTAFYLCASNPFGGIGGYTFGSGTRLTVV.

There are a few counts of this clone. This chain joins TRBV6-4 and TRBJ1-5; D is possibly TRBD1 (5 bases). This CDR3 spans 14 amino acids. CDR1 is MRHNA, CDR2 SNTAGT, per germline. Trimming cost V 8 bases and J 3 bases, with 14 bases left between them. CDR3 in amino acids: CASQGAGNNQPQHF. The DNA for the CDR3 is TGTGCCAGCCAAGGGGCAGGCAACAATCAGCCCCAGCATTTT.

This clone turned up a few times. V usage is TRBV7-2 and J usage is TRBJ2-7, with TRBD2 matching 9 bases. CDR1 SGHTA and CDR2 FQGNSA come from the germline V gene. The ends lost 1 base at V and 4 bases at J; junction bases unmatched: 5. The length of the CDR3 is 15 residues. CDR3: CASSLDLAGTYEQYF. CDR3 DNA sequence: TGTGCCAGCAGCTTAGACCTAGCGGGGACATACGAGCAGTACTTC.

The chain couples TRBV5-1 to TRBJ1-1, with unresolved D. CDR1 SGHRS and CDR2 YFSETQ come from the germline V gene. The CDR3 is 15 amino acids. The germline V and J ends were trimmed by 2 bases and 1 base, with 12 bases remaining between them. The CDR3 bases are TGCGCCAGCAGCTTCACCTACTTAAAGAACACTGAAGCTTTCTTT. Translation gives CASSFTYLKNTEAFF.

V gene TRBV19 combines with J gene TRBJ1-6; 8 bases are shared with TRBD1. CDR1 LNHDA and CDR2 SQIVND come from the germline V gene (reference sequence). This CDR3 has 12 amino acids. CDR3 in DNA: TGTGCTACAGGGGGTATGAATTCACCCCTCCACTTT. It specifies CATGGMNSPLHF.

This rearrangement joins TRBV4-1 to TRBJ2-2; the D gene is possibly TRBD2 (6 bases). Germline CDR1 and CDR2: MGHRA and YSYEKL. V lost 3 bases and J 2 bases, leaving 13 bases between the germline ends. This CDR3 is 16 amino acids long. The CDR3 nucleotides read TGCGCCAGCAGCCACTCCGAAGGACTAAACACCGGGGAGCTGTTTTTT. Protein: CASSHSEGLNTGELFF.

This clone was picked up one time. This sequence joins TRBV6-1 and TRBJ2-2; 8 bases map to TRBD2. V gave up 4 bases and J gave up 2 bases; unmatched junction bases: 9. This CDR3 contains 17 residues. Per germline, CDR1 MNHNS and CDR2 SASEGT. The CDR3, as DNA: TGTGCCAGCAGTGCCCTGGGCGGGGGGTTAAACACCGGGGAGCTGTTTTTT. As protein: CASSALGGGLNTGELFF.

Regarding this clone: This sample also contains other DNA sequences that code for the same CDR3. The chain combines TRBV5-1 with TRBJ2-5, with a possible D match to TRBD1 (5 bases). Trimming removed 2 bases at V and 3 bases at J, with 8 bases between. Germline V gene sequence: CDR1 SGHRS, CDR2 YFSETQ. This CDR3 has 13 amino acids. CDR3: CASSFSREETQYF. The CDR3 nucleotides are TGCGCCAGCAGCTTTAGCAGGGAAGAGACCCAGTACTTC.